One and the same sample provided the 28 T cell receptor delta chains below, sequenced in a study of gamma-delta T cells after stem cell transplantation. TCRdb re-called the RT-PCR reads with CATT. The sample consists of about 3,400 delta-chain clones, 16% of them appearing once. The sequenced material came from gamma-delta T cells. The receptors were sampled from a human donor. It is not recorded whose cells these are; they may come from a transplant donor.

This clone was counted only a few times. The chain employs TRDV2 and TRDJ1; the D is unclear. This CDR3 contains 15 residues. V gave up 0 bases and J gave up 1 base, with 11 bases separating them. Per germline, CDR1 GEAIGNYY and CDR2 EKD. CDR3 in DNA: TGTGCCTGTGACACCGTCGGGGTTCTCACCGATAAACTCATCTTT. Its protein is CACDTVGVLTDKLIF.

Turning to this clone: A far larger clone is a single base away, which makes a read error likely. This sequence joins TRDV2 and TRDJ1, with TRDD3 matching over 7 bases. Germline-derived CDR1 and CDR2 are GEAIGNYY and EKD. The length of the CDR3 is 17 residues. J lost 0 bases, V lost 3 bases, and 12 bases had no gene match. The CDR3: CACDPLGATRYTDKLIF. The CDR3 DNA sequence: TGTGCCTGTGACCCCCTGGGGGCGACAAGGTACACCGATAAACTCATCTTT.

The chain recombines TRDV2 with TRDJ3; D possibly corresponds to TRDD3 (5 bases). CDR1 and CDR2 from the germline V gene are GEAIGNYY and EKD. V gave up 0 bases and J gave up 3 bases, with 17 bases separating them. The CDR3 consists of 19 residues. The CDR3 DNA follows: TGTGCCTGTGACACCCTAGGCGATACAGAAGACTGGGACACCCGACAGATGTTTTTC. It encodes CACDTLGDTEDWDTRQMFF.

This clone was seen a single time. The chain recombines TRDV2 with TRDJ1; D gene ambiguous. This CDR3 has 20 residues. The germline CDR1 and CDR2 sequences are GEAIGNYY and EKD. V was trimmed by 0 bases and J by 0 bases, leaving 25 bases between them. The CDR3 protein is CACDTLSSVVGTGDTDKLIF. In DNA form, the CDR3 reads TGTGCCTGTGACACCTTATCCTCCGTGGTTGGGACCGGTGACACCGATAAACTCATCTTT.

A note on this clone: A far larger clone is off by one base, so a read error is likely. J is TRDJ1 and V is TRDV2, with a tentative D call TRDD3 (6 bases). CDR1 is GEAIGNYY and CDR2 is EKD in the germline V gene. Trimming removed 4 bases at V and 1 base at J, with 12 bases between. The CDR3 spans 14 residues. The CDR3 DNA follows: TGTGCCTGTGAAGCCGTGGGGATCACCGATAAACTCATCTTT. Its translation: CACEAVGITDKLIF.

The CDR3 bases are TGTGCCTGTGACACCGTCTCATCTGGGGGATACCACACCGATAAACTCATCTTT. Residues: CACDTVSSGGYHTDKLIF. The chain joins TRDV2 to TRDJ1; 11 nucleotides match TRDD3. CDR3 length equals 18 residues. The germline V gene encodes CDR1 GEAIGNYY and CDR2 EKD. With 0 bases clipped from V and 0 bases from J, the junction kept 8 bases outside the gene matches.

This clone is categorized as medium-sized. The V and J genes are TRDV2 and TRDJ3; 9 nucleotides align to TRDD3. The CDR3 consists of 19 residues. Per germline, CDR1 GEAIGNYY and CDR2 EKD. J lost 0 bases, V lost 3 bases, and 8 bases had no gene match. CDR3 amino acids: CACDVTGGDSSWDTRQMFF. The CDR3 coding sequence is TGTGCCTGTGACGTTACTGGGGGAGACAGCTCCTGGGACACCCGACAGATGTTTTTC.

This clone is categorized as medium-sized. This sequence joins TRDV2 and TRDJ3, with TRDD3 identical over 9 bases. Trimming removed 0 bases from V and 0 bases from J; junction bases left unmatched: 5. The germline CDR1 and CDR2 sequences are GEAIGNYY and EKD. The CDR3 totals 19 residues. CDR3 in amino acids: CACDTAGGGYSWDTRQMFF. The CDR3 bases are TGTGCCTGTGACACCGCGGGTGGGGGATACTCCTGGGACACCCGACAGATGTTTTTC.

Regarding this clone: The junction does not match germline at one end; this may be a read error. This chain uses TRDV2 with TRDJ1; 7 positions match TRDD3. Germline-derived CDR1 and CDR2 are GEAIGNYY and EKD. The CDR3 has 15 residues. DNA for the CDR3: TGTGCCTGTGACACGCTCGGGGGATCGACCGATAACCTCATCTTT. It codes for CACDTLGGSTDNLIF.

This clone is medium-sized (0.01 to 0.1%) by share. This chain links TRDV2 with TRDJ1; 7 bases are a match to TRDD3. The junction had 8 bases not matched to a gene; V was cut back by 2 bases and J by 0 bases. The germline CDR1 and CDR2 sequences are GEAIGNYY and EKD. The CDR3 is 16 residues long. This CDR3 reads CACDKLVGDYTDKLIF. CDR3 nucleotides: TGTGCCTGTGACAAACTCGTGGGGGACTACACCGATAAACTCATCTTT.

Concerning this clone itself: One end of the junction fails to match germline, which may point to a read error. Distinct nucleotide sequences in the sample also encode this CDR3. V is TRDV2 and J is TRDJ1, with D possibly TRDD3 on 5 matching bases. The CDR3 has 17 residues. Germline V gene sequence: CDR1 GEAIGNYY, CDR2 EKD. The CDR3 DNA is TGTGCCTGTGTGGGGCTAGGCGTGGGGACCCACACCGATAAACTCATCTTC. Its protein is CACVGLGVGTHTDKLIF.

This clone was picked up a small number of times. V gene TRDV2 combines with J gene TRDJ1; 13 nucleotides agree with TRDD3. The CDR3 sequence is 19 residues long. The germline CDR1 and CDR2 sequences are GEAIGNYY and EKD. V shed 0 bases, J shed 3 bases, and the junction held 12 bases outside the gene matches. As DNA, the CDR3 is TGTGCCTGTGACACCGGATCGCTACTGGGGGATACGCTCCCCGATAAACTCATCTTT. As protein: CACDTGSLLGDTLPDKLIF.

This chain links TRDV2 with TRDJ1; 11 positions match TRDD3. Germline CDR1 and CDR2: GEAIGNYY and EKD. This CDR3 has 14 amino acids. V lost 0 bases, J lost 7 bases, and 3 bases stayed unmatched. The CDR3 loop is CACDTVLGDTKLIF. In DNA, the CDR3 is TGTGCCTGTGACACCGTGCTGGGGGATACTAAACTCATCTTT.

This clone was counted only a few times. The chain employs TRDV2 and TRDJ1, with TRDD3 matching over 8 bases. CDR1 and CDR2 (germline): GEAIGNYY, EKD. V lost 4 bases, J lost 3 bases, and 21 bases stayed unmatched. The CDR3 sequence is 19 residues long. For the CDR3, the DNA is TGTGCCTGTGAAGCCGTACTGGGGGGCCCCCCTCGGCGGCCCGATAAACTCATCTTT. This sequence encodes CACEAVLGGPPRRPDKLIF.

This clone rates as large. Distinct nucleotide sequences in the sample also encode this CDR3. The rearrangement uses TRDV2 and TRDJ1; TRDD3 matches 10 bases. Germline V CDR1 and CDR2: GEAIGNYY, EKD. The CDR3 spans 17 residues. J was trimmed by 0 bases and V by 3 bases; bases with no gene match: 9. Here the CDR3 reads CACDPAGTGGYTDKLIF. The CDR3 coding sequence is TGTGCCTGTGACCCAGCCGGTACTGGGGGATACACCGATAAACTCATCTTT.

This clone was picked up a small number of times. The chain joins TRDV2 to TRDJ3; 9 bases are shared with TRDD3. Trimming took 4 bases from V and 0 from J; bases not matched to a gene: 12. This CDR3 is built from 20 residues. CDR1 and CDR2 from the germline V gene are GEAIGNYY and EKD. The CDR3 DNA sequence: TGTGCCTGTGATATCACTGGGGGACAAAAGAGCTCCTGGGACACCCGACAGATGTTTTTC. Translating gives CACDITGGQKSSWDTRQMFF.

This clone was counted between two and nine times. The rearrangement links TRDV2 to TRDJ1; TRDD3 agrees at 9 bases. The germline CDR1 and CDR2 sequences are GEAIGNYY and EKD. This CDR3 is 17 amino acids long. Losses at the gene ends were 0 bases for V and 2 bases for J; bases not matched to a gene: 9. This chain's CDR3 is CACDTLRTGGTTDKLIF. CDR3 coding DNA: TGTGCCTGTGACACCCTCCGTACTGGGGGAACGACCGATAAACTCATCTTT.

This clone is large. In DNA, the CDR3 is TGTGCCTGTGACCTCTGGGGGAGCACCGATAAACTCATCTTT. Residues: CACDLWGSTDKLIF. V and J are TRDV2 and TRDJ1; 8 bases are a match to TRDD3. The junction had 3 bases not matched to a gene; V was cut back by 3 bases and J by 1 base. CDR1 is GEAIGNYY, CDR2 EKD, per germline. This CDR3 spans 14 amino acids.

The chain is built from TRDV2 and TRDJ1; 10 nucleotides line up with TRDD3. Losses at the gene ends were 1 base for V and 5 bases for J; bases not matched to a gene: 15. The CDR3 totals 18 residues. From germline, CDR1 is GEAIGNYY and CDR2 EKD. DNA for the CDR3: TGTGCCTGTGACACGGTGCTTGGGGGATACAAGGCAGAGGATAAACTCATCTTT. Residues: CACDTVLGGYKAEDKLIF.

Only a few counts were recorded for this clone. This rearrangement joins TRDV2 to TRDJ1; TRDD3 matches at 13 bases. Germline CDR1 is GEAIGNYY and CDR2 is EKD. The CDR3 runs 16 residues. V was clipped by 4 bases and J by 0 bases; unmatched bases: 4. This chain's CDR3 is CACDKLGDTNTDKLIF. The CDR3 DNA reads TGTGCCTGTGATAAACTGGGGGATACGAACACCGATAAACTCATCTTT.

The table lists this clone with a few counts. The protein recorded in TCRdb matches a much larger clone and deviates from this DNA's translation at residue 16, suggesting a read error; the protein here is obtained by translating the DNA. The gene calls are TRDV2 and TRDJ1, with 13 nucleotides matching TRDD3. The CDR3 extends over 18 amino acids. From germline, CDR1 is GEAIGNYY and CDR2 EKD. The DNA for the CDR3 is TGTGCCTGTGACATCGTACTGGGGGATACGGGGTACACCGATAAACCCATCTTT. Its translation: CACDIVLGDTGYTDKPIF.

Remarks on this clone: This may arise from a read error, as a much more abundant clone is one base away. Distinct nucleotide sequences in the sample also encode this CDR3. This rearrangement joins TRDV2 to TRDJ1; TRDD3 is a possible D gene (5 bases). This CDR3 has 20 amino acids. Looked up from germline, CDR1 is GEAIGNYY and CDR2 is EKD. The CDR3 region is CACDTITVADRGNNTDTLIF. The DNA of the CDR3 is TGTGCCTGTGACACGATAACAGTAGCCGACCGAGGGAATAACACCGATACACTCATCTTT.

A few counts support this clone. This may be a read error, as it is one base from a much larger clone. Other DNA sequences in the same sample also yield this CDR3. The gene calls are TRDV2 and TRDJ1, with 13 bases aligning to TRDD3. Germline-derived CDR1 and CDR2 are GEAIGNYY and EKD. The CDR3 extends over 21 amino acids. The CDR3 sequence is CACDTVKGQVLGDTRADKLIF. The CDR3 coding sequence is TGCGCCTGTGACACCGTAAAGGGCCAAGTACTGGGGGATACGCGGGCCGATAAACTCATCTTT.

The chain combines TRDV2 with TRDJ1, with 9 bases that match TRDD3. Trimming took 0 bases from V and 0 from J; bases not matched to a gene: 16. The CDR3 covers 20 residues. Per germline, CDR1 GEAIGNYY and CDR2 EKD. The DNA of the CDR3 is TGTGCCTGTGACACCGTCGGGCTGGGGGATGGAGCCCTATACACCGATAAACTCATCTTT. Protein: CACDTVGLGDGALYTDKLIF.

V and J are TRDV2 and TRDJ2; tentative D call: TRDD3 (6 bases). V was trimmed by 0 bases and J by 0 bases, leaving 19 bases between them. This CDR3 spans 19 amino acids. The germline gives CDR1 GEAIGNYY, CDR2 EKD. CDR3 in amino acids: CACDTVGGPATSLTAQLFF. In DNA, the CDR3 is TGTGCCTGTGACACCGTTGGGGGCCCAGCCACCTCTTTGACAGCACAACTCTTCTTT.

V is TRDV2 and J is TRDJ1; 12 bases agree with TRDD3. The CDR3 spans 20 residues. V trimming: 0 bases; J trimming: 1 base; junction bases outside the gene matches: 14. Germline loops: CDR1 GEAIGNYY, CDR2 EKD. The CDR3 nucleotides are TGTGCCTGTGACACCGTAGTCAACGCTGGGGGATACGGGGGCACCGATAAACTCATCTTT. Its translation is CACDTVVNAGGYGGTDKLIF.

The chain is built from TRDV2 and TRDJ1; 9 bases fit TRDD3. The CDR3 has 20 amino acids. Germline trimming cut 3 bases from V and 0 bases from J; bases unmatched to any gene: 19. Per the germline V gene, CDR1 is GEAIGNYY and CDR2 is EKD. CDR3 sequence: CACDPAGFQGDTGDTDKLIF. The CDR3 DNA reads TGTGCCTGTGACCCGGCAGGGTTCCAGGGGGATACCGGGGACACCGATAAACTCATCTTT.

The chain carries TRDV2 and TRDJ3; 10 positions agree with TRDD3. V dropped 8 bases and J dropped 0; count of bases not matched to a gene: 27. The CDR3 contains 24 residues. Germline assignment: CDR1 GEAIGNYY and CDR2 EKD. The CDR3 sequence is CAYNLLGDSTKITNSSWDTRQMFF. DNA for the CDR3: TGTGCCTACAATCTACTGGGGGATTCGACGAAAATTACAAATAGCTCCTGGGACACCCGACAGATGTTTTTC.